The clone carrying this TCR beta chain has more than one count but fewer than ten. This CDR3 is 16 amino acids long. V lost 3 bases to trimming and J lost 2 bases, with 15 bases between them. Germline V gene sequence: CDR1 KGHDR, CDR2 SFDVKD. The sample is drawn from a study of spatial heterogeneity in lung cancer. As for time point: sample taken at primary tumor resection. TCRdb passed the 5' RACE reads through MiXCR, listing each CDR3 protein once. The sample gives approximately 66,000 distinct CDR3 sequences, about 6.3% of which show up once; roughly 14% is in the top ten. The chain employs TRBV24-1 and TRBJ2-5; TRBD2 might be the D (6 bases). This sequence originates from a female donor with early-stage non-small cell lung cancer. The sample in question was PBMCs, obtained at surgery. This CDR3 is CATSDPGLAFQETQYF. CDR3 sequence (DNA): TGTGCCACCAGTGATCCGGGACTCGCCTTTCAAGAGACCCAGTACTTC.